A single sample is the source of the 19 T cell receptor beta chains below, sequenced in a study of CDR3 diversity in severe acne. MiXCR was run by TCRdb on the PCR reads, yielding one entry per CDR3 protein. The sample carries about 100,000 distinct CDR3 sequences, roughly 51% recorded once. Source material: blood. These TCRs come from a male donor with acne.

The V gene is TRBV20-1, the J gene TRBJ2-5; TRBD1 agrees at 8 bases. TRBJ2-1 matches the DNA end more closely, so the J call is doubtful. In germline, CDR1 is DFQATT, CDR2 SNEGSKA (reference sequence). The CDR3 is made up of 15 amino acids. CDR3 region: CSAKQGVGNYNEQFF. The CDR3 bases are TGCAGTGCGAAACAGGGGGTCGGGAACTACAATGAGCAGTTCTTC.

Comment on this clonotype: One junction end does not reproduce the germline sequence, and a read error may be involved. The chain has TRBV7-7 and TRBJ2-1; possibly TRBD2 for D (5 bases). The CDR3 is 9 amino acids. CDR1 and CDR2 (germline): SSHAT, FNYEAQ (reference sequence). The CDR3 is CASSLAEVF. The CDR3 DNA is TGTGCCAGCAGCTTAGCGGAGGTCTTC.

This clonotype has a count of ten or more. The V call is TRBV6-5, the J call TRBJ1-5; D not certain. Trimming removed 6 bases at V and 4 bases at J, with 13 bases between. This CDR3 has 14 amino acids. Germline V gene data show CDR1 as MNHEY and CDR2 as SVGAGI. The CDR3 reads CASRPGANNQPQHF. The CDR3 DNA sequence: TGTGCCAGCAGGCCTGGAGCTAATAATCAGCCCCAGCATTTT.

The J gene is TRBJ2-1, the V gene TRBV7-8; 11 bases align to TRBD2. Germline CDR1 is SGHVS and CDR2 is FQNEAQ. The CDR3 has 17 residues. V gave up 6 bases and J gave up 4 bases; unmatched junction bases: 11. In DNA, the CDR3 is TGTGCCAGCAGTCACCAAACCGGGACTAGCGGATACAATGAGCAGTTCTTC. Translated: CASSHQTGTSGYNEQFF.

This clonotype was counted many times. The junction departs from germline at one end; a sequencing error may be responsible. The chain combines TRBV27 with TRBJ1-5; tentative D call: TRBD1 (5 bases). This CDR3 has 12 amino acids. CDR1 is MNHEY, CDR2 SMNVEV, per germline (reference sequence). The CDR3 DNA follows: TGTGCCAGCAAGGGACTCAATCGGCCCCAGCATTTT. It is translated as CASKGLNRPQHF.

V gene TRBV28 combines with J gene TRBJ2-7; D remains ambiguous. The CDR3 is 15 amino acids. The V end lost 1 base, the J end lost 2 bases, and 12 bases lay between the germline ends. The germline gives CDR1 MDHEN, CDR2 SYDVKM. CDR3 sequence reads: CASSLSTVEAYEQYF. Written as DNA, the CDR3 is TGTGCCAGCAGTTTATCGACCGTGGAAGCCTACGAGCAGTACTTC. Variable domain in full (rest from reference TRBV28 and TRBJ2-7): DVKVTQSSRYLVKRTGEKVFLECVQDMDHENMFWYRQDPGLGLRLIYFSYDVKMKEKGDIPEGYSVSREKKERFSLILESASTNQTSMYLCASSLSTVEAYEQYFGPGTRLTVT.

This sequence joins TRBV20-1 and TRBJ1-1, with 7 bases identical to TRBD1. Trimming took 3 bases from V and 4 from J; bases not matched to a gene: 8. The CDR3 is made up of 14 amino acids. In germline, CDR1 is DFQATT, CDR2 SNEGSKA (reference sequence). The CDR3 protein is CSASLFRGVTEAFF. The CDR3 region has the DNA TGCAGTGCTAGCCTGTTCAGGGGGGTCACTGAAGCTTTCTTT.

As for this clonotype: At one end the junction does not follow the germline gene, possibly because of a read error. The chain employs TRBV7-2 and TRBJ2-7; TRBD2 is a possible D gene (5 bases). Per the germline V gene, CDR1 is SGHTA and CDR2 is FQGNSA. CDR3 length equals 13 residues. CDR3 loop: CASSHPGYYEQYF. DNA for the CDR3: TGCGCCAGCAGCCACCCGGGATACTACGAGCAGTACTTC.

About this clonotype: A read error may be the cause here, since a much bigger clone is one base away. The chain recombines TRBV7-3 with TRBJ2-1, with D tentatively TRBD2 (6 bases). Deletions cut 0 bases from V and 8 bases from J, with 8 bases between. Per the germline V gene, CDR1 is SGHTA and CDR2 is FQGTGA. This CDR3 is 13 amino acids long. The CDR3 reads CASSLTWEDEQFF. The CDR3 DNA is TGTGCCAGCAGCTTAACGTGGGAGGATGAGCAGTTCTTC.

V usage is TRBV7-8 and J usage is TRBJ2-3, with 9 bases identical to TRBD2. With 3 bases clipped from V and 2 bases from J, the junction kept 3 bases outside the gene matches. Germline values: CDR1 SGHVS, CDR2 FQNEAQ. The CDR3 consists of 15 residues. The CDR3 region is CASSLTSGFTDTQYF. DNA of the CDR3: TGTGCCAGCAGCTTGACTAGCGGATTCACAGATACGCAGTATTTT. Complete variable domain (other parts from reference TRBV7-8 and TRBJ2-3): GAGVSQSPRYKVAKRGQDVALRCDPISGHVSLFWYQQALGQGPEFLTYFQNEAQLDKSGLPSDRFFAERPEGSVSTLKIQRTQQEDSAVYLCASSLTSGFTDTQYFGPGTRLTVL.

The V and J genes are TRBV7-9 and TRBJ2-5; 8 bases fit TRBD1. Germline-derived CDR1 and CDR2 are SEHNR and FQNEAQ (reference sequence). Germline trimming cut 5 bases from V and 0 bases from J; bases unmatched to any gene: 8. CDR3 size: 16 residues. DNA for the CDR3: TGTGCCAGCAGCCCGGAGGGACAGGAGGACCAAGAGACCCAGTACTTC. Protein: CASSPEGQEDQETQYF.

This clonotype is categorized as medium-sized. The chain recombines TRBV25-1 with TRBJ2-3; 14 bases fit TRBD2. The trim removed 4 bases at V and 3 bases at J, leaving 9 bases unmatched. There are 18 residues in the CDR3. The germline CDR1 and CDR2 sequences are MGHDK and SYGVNS. CDR3 bases: TGTGCCAGCAGTGGTAGGGGACTAGCGGGAGAGGGGACAGATACGCAGTATTTT. Amino acid sequence: CASSGRGLAGEGTDTQYF.

The chain has TRBV7-3 and TRBJ2-3; 7 bases fit TRBD2. The CDR3 length is 15 residues. V was clipped by 8 bases and J by 0 bases; unmatched bases: 8. Germline V gene data show CDR1 as SGHTA and CDR2 as FQGTGA. The CDR3 sequence: CASGSLAVSTDTQYF. The CDR3 DNA sequence: TGTGCCAGCGGGTCCCTAGCGGTGAGCACAGATACGCAGTATTTT.

This chain joins TRBV12-5 and TRBJ2-1; D unclear. The CDR3 is made up of 15 amino acids. The germline gives CDR1 LGHNT, CDR2 FRNRAP. V gave up 2 bases and J gave up 3 bases, with 11 bases separating them. The CDR3 DNA sequence: TGTGCTAGTGGTTTGTTGGTTGATATCTACAATGAGCAGTTCTTC. Protein: CASGLLVDIYNEQFF.

The rearrangement links TRBV7-6 to TRBJ2-7, with TRBD2 matching 11 bases. Per the germline V gene, CDR1 is SGHVS and CDR2 is FNYEAQ. The V segment lost 5 bases and the J segment 4 bases; nucleotides outside the gene matches: 7. The CDR3 consists of 15 residues. The CDR3 nucleotides read TGTGCCAGCAGCACCGGACTAGCGGGCTTATACGAGCAGTACTTC. Translated: CASSTGLAGLYEQYF.

In its sample, this clonotype was seen once. A much larger clone lies one base from this, so it may be a read error. This chain connects TRBV6-1 to TRBJ2-1, with 8 bases that match TRBD1. CDR1 and CDR2 from the germline V gene are MNHNS and SASEGT. This CDR3 has 13 residues. The CDR3 sequence: CTSIPGQVNEQFF. The DNA for the CDR3 is TGTACCAGCATCCCGGGACAGGTCAATGAGCAGTTCTTC.

This sequence joins TRBV19 and TRBJ1-5, with unresolved D. The CDR3 is made up of 15 amino acids. Trimming took 3 bases from V and 0 from J, leaving 9 bases between them. Germline lookup yields CDR1 LNHDA and CDR2 SQIVND (reference sequence). The CDR3: CASSIGWGSNQPQHF. The CDR3 DNA follows: TGTGCCAGTAGTATTGGATGGGGTAGCAATCAGCCCCAGCATTTT.

This clonotype was found many times. The chain couples TRBV5-1 to TRBJ1-2, with unresolved D. Trimming removed 5 bases at V and 2 bases at J, with 16 bases between. Germline assignment: CDR1 SGHRS and CDR2 YFSETQ. The CDR3 has 15 residues. The CDR3 reads CASSDPVEENYGYTF. The CDR3 nucleotides are TGCGCCAGCAGTGACCCAGTCGAAGAAAACTATGGCTACACCTTC.

V is TRBV12-3 or TRBV12-4 and J is TRBJ1-5; no firm D call. The ends were cut back, 4 bases at V and 14 bases at J, with 18 bases in the middle. CDR3 size: 13 residues. CDR3 amino acids: CASSYTDGTREHF. CDR3 nucleotides: TGTGCCAGCAGTTACACGGATGGAACGCGGGAGCATTTT.